This entry lists 25 T cell receptor beta chains sequenced from one sample in a study of shared clonotypes between healthy human individuals. The assay was immunoSEQ multiplex PCR, and TCRdb's table has in-frame clones only and misses some. The table lists fewer than 1.8 million clones, about 98.5% of them singletons. Sequencing was carried out using naive CD4+ T cells sorted from blood. Subset meaning: CD45RA+ positively selected. These receptors all come from a young man in good health.

The genes are TRBV5-1 and TRBJ2-3, with D perhaps matching TRBD2 (5 bases). This CDR3 region has 16 residues. Per the germline V gene, CDR1 is SGHRS and CDR2 is YFSETQ. The V end was cut by 4 bases, the J end by 1 base, with 16 bases between. The CDR3 loop reads CASSTGLTPRTDTQYF. The CDR3 DNA is TGCGCCAGCAGCACCGGACTGACACCTCGCACAGATACGCAGTATTTT.

The chain links TRBV30 to TRBJ1-3, with TRBD1 identical over 8 bases. Germline CDR1 GTSNPN, CDR2 SVGIG (reference sequence). Trimming cost V 0 bases and J 4 bases; bases outside gene matches: 11. The CDR3 loop spans 17 amino acids. The CDR3 loop is CAWSVQNRGRFGNTIYF. CDR3 bases: TGTGCCTGGAGTGTACAGAACAGGGGGAGATTCGGAAACACCATATATTTT. Full variable domain (rest looked up from reference TRBV30 and TRBJ1-3): SQTIHQWPATLVQPVGSPLSLECTVEGTSNPNLYWYRQAAGRGLQLLFYSVGIGQISSEVPQNLSASRPQDRQFILSSKKLLLSDSGFYLCAWSVQNRGRFGNTIYFGEGSWLTVV.

The chain has TRBV7-9 and TRBJ2-1; tentative D call: TRBD1 (6 bases). The CDR3 contains 15 residues. V was clipped by 1 base and J by 8 bases, with 15 bases between them. Germline lookup yields CDR1 SEHNR and CDR2 FQNEAQ (reference sequence). The CDR3 DNA reads as TGTGCCAGCAGCTTAGTTGTCAGGGGTGGCGATGAGCAGTTCTTC. Protein sequence: CASSLVVRGGDEQFF.

The chain carries TRBV5-4 and TRBJ2-3; D is ambiguous. Germline assignment: CDR1 SGHNT and CDR2 YYREEE (reference sequence). The CDR3 spans 14 residues. V dropped 3 bases and J dropped 0 bases, with 8 bases sitting between them. CDR3 in amino acids: CASSYTASTDTQYF. The DNA for the CDR3 is TGTGCCAGCAGCTATACAGCTAGCACAGATACGCAGTATTTT.

V is TRBV5-1 and J is TRBJ2-5; the match to TRBD1 covers 8 bases. The trim removed 4 bases at V and 6 bases at J, leaving 8 bases unmatched. CDR3 size: 14 residues. Germline values: CDR1 SGHRS, CDR2 YFSETQ. The CDR3 region has the DNA TGCGCCAGCAGCCCGACAGGGGCACTGAAGACCCAGTACTTC. Encoded protein: CASSPTGALKTQYF.

The chain joins TRBV10-3 to TRBJ1-2, with no clear D. Germline CDR1 reads ENHRY; CDR2 reads SYGVKD. This CDR3 spans 11 amino acids. Trimming removed 4 bases from V and 8 bases from J, with 8 bases in between. The CDR3 DNA sequence: TGTGCCATCAGTGGGTTGGAGGGCTACACCTTC. This sequence encodes CAISGLEGYTF.

V and J are TRBV7-8 and TRBJ2-7, with D possibly being TRBD1 (6 bases). V was shortened by 5 bases and J by 0 bases, with 14 bases between the two germline ends. Germline CDR1 is SGHVS and CDR2 is FQNEAQ. The CDR3 has 15 amino acids. The DNA for the CDR3 is TGTGCCAGCAGCCCCACTCGGGACATCTCCTACGAGCAGTACTTC. Its translation is CASSPTRDISYEQYF. Combining the CDR3 with reference TRBV7-8 and TRBJ2-7 gives the whole variable domain GAGVSQSPRYKVAKRGQDVALRCDPISGHVSLFWYQQALGQGPEFLTYFQNEAQLDKSGLPSDRFFAERPEGSVSTLKIQRTQQEDSAVYLCASSPTRDISYEQYFGPGTRLTVT.

This clone was seen a single time. The V call is TRBV6-5, the J call TRBJ2-6; unclear D gene. Per germline, CDR1 MNHEY and CDR2 SVGAGI. Trimming took 6 bases from V and 2 from J, leaving 5 bases between them. The CDR3 sequence is 13 residues long. CDR3 protein: CASSDPGANVLTF. CDR3 nucleotide sequence: TGTGCCAGCAGCGATCCTGGGGCCAACGTCCTGACTTTC.

The chain carries TRBV19 and TRBJ1-2; weak D call: TRBD1 (6 bases). Per the germline V gene, CDR1 is LNHDA and CDR2 is SQIVND (reference sequence). The CDR3 is 14 amino acids. The V end lost 7 bases, the J end lost 0 bases, and 12 bases lay between the germline ends. The CDR3 spells CASKPRTANYGYTF. CDR3 sequence (DNA): TGTGCCAGTAAGCCAAGGACAGCTAACTATGGCTACACCTTC.

This chain connects TRBV6-6 to TRBJ1-5, with unresolved D. Germline V lookup: CDR1 MNHNY, CDR2 SVGAGI (reference sequence). Trimming cost V 0 bases and J 4 bases, with 13 bases left between them. The CDR3 runs to 16 residues. For the CDR3, the DNA is TGTGCCAGCAGTTACTCGCCAGTAGGTGTGAATCAGCCCCAGCATTTT. It translates to CASSYSPVGVNQPQHF.

The V call is TRBV4-1, the J call TRBJ2-2, with D possibly TRBD2 on 7 matching bases. This CDR3 has 17 amino acids. V was cut by 0 bases and J by 5 bases, with 16 bases left in between. The germline gives CDR1 MGHRA, CDR2 YSYEKL. The CDR3 loop is CASSQDYRGARTGELFF. The DNA of the CDR3 is TGCGCCAGCAGCCAAGACTACCGGGGGGCGAGAACCGGGGAGCTGTTTTTT.

The chain couples TRBV10-3 to TRBJ1-5; D is uncertain. The germline gives CDR1 ENHRY, CDR2 SYGVKD. The CDR3 contains 12 residues. Trimming cost V 4 bases and J 7 bases, with 8 bases left between them. The CDR3 loop reads CAISGAGQPQHF. CDR3 coding DNA: TGTGCCATCAGTGGGGCGGGACAGCCCCAGCATTTT.

The chain couples TRBV7-9 to TRBJ2-1; TRBD2 aligns across 11 bases. V was clipped by 5 bases and J by 5 bases; unmatched bases: 5. The CDR3 totals 15 residues. CDR1 and CDR2 from the germline V gene are SEHNR and FQNEAQ (reference sequence). In nucleotides, the CDR3 is TGTGCCAGCAGCGCGGGGACTAGCGGTCACAATGAGCAGTTCTTC. This sequence encodes CASSAGTSGHNEQFF.

V usage is TRBV18 and J usage is TRBJ1-3; D is uncertain. Germline V gene sequence: CDR1 KGHSH, CDR2 LQKENI. V lost 1 base to trimming and J lost 0 bases, with 7 bases between them. The CDR3 contains 15 residues. CDR3 coding DNA: TGTGCCAGCTCACCACAGTTCAGCTCTGGAAACACCATATATTTT. This sequence encodes CASSPQFSSGNTIYF.

This clone was observed a single time. The junction departs from the called germline gene at one end, perhaps through a read error. V and J are TRBV14 and TRBJ2-7, with D perhaps TRBD2 (5 bases). The CDR3 runs to 13 residues. CDR1 is SGHDN and CDR2 is FVKESK in the germline V gene. CDR3 sequence reads: CASSQVGGGEVAF. The CDR3 nucleotides are TGTGCCAGCAGCCAAGTCGGAGGAGGAGAAGTGGCCTTC.

The chain recombines TRBV6-1 with TRBJ2-2; TRBD2 matches 8 bases. Germline assignment: CDR1 MNHNS and CDR2 SASEGT. Trimming cost V 2 bases and J 1 base; bases outside gene matches: 3. This CDR3 region has 16 residues. The DNA of the CDR3 is TGTGCCAGCAGTGAACGAGCGGGAGTGAACACCGGGGAGCTGTTTTTT. Translating it yields CASSERAGVNTGELFF.

The gene calls are TRBV2 and TRBJ2-7; D not certain. Germline values: CDR1 SNHLY, CDR2 FYNNEI. V was trimmed by 5 bases and J by 6 bases, leaving 11 bases between them. The CDR3 totals 12 residues. The CDR3 coding sequence is TGTGCCAGCAGTCGGTCCGCCGGCGAGCAGTACTTC. Residues: CASSRSAGEQYF. Based on the CDR3 plus reference TRBV2 and TRBJ2-7, the full variable domain is EPEVTQTPSHQVTQMGQEVILRCVPISNHLYFYWYRQILGQKVEFLVSFYNNEISEKSEIFDDQFSVERPDGSNFTLKIRSTKLEDSAMYFCASSRSAGEQYFGPGTRLTVT.

This clone appeared a few times. The chain uses TRBV19 and TRBJ1-5, with unresolved D. Germline V CDR1 and CDR2: LNHDA, SQIVND (reference sequence). The CDR3 has 13 residues. The germline V and J ends were trimmed by 8 bases and 4 bases, with 12 bases remaining between them. CDR3 region: CASHGRLNQPQHF. The CDR3 DNA follows: TGTGCCAGTCACGGCCGATTAAATCAGCCCCAGCATTTT.

The chain combines TRBV27 with TRBJ2-7; unclear D gene. CDR3 length equals 13 residues. V shed 1 base and J shed 7 bases, with 11 bases lying between them. Germline CDR1 and CDR2: MNHEY and SMNVEV (reference sequence). The CDR3 DNA reads TGTGCCAGCAGTTTATTCGTGCTGGGGGAGCAGTACTTC. It is translated as CASSLFVLGEQYF.

V usage is TRBV28 and J usage is TRBJ2-1; no clear D gene. The CDR3 contains 12 residues. V shed 0 bases and J shed 8 bases, with 5 bases lying between them. Germline CDR1 is MDHEN and CDR2 is SYDVKM. DNA of the CDR3: TGTGCCAGCAGTTTATGGGGCGATGAGCAGTTCTTC. It encodes CASSLWGDEQFF.

The chain uses TRBV14 and TRBJ2-7, with 12 bases matching TRBD2. Germline V CDR1 and CDR2: SGHDN, FVKESK. CDR3 length: 15 amino acids. V was pared by 6 bases and J by 2 bases, with 5 bases of the junction left unmatched. CDR3 in amino acids: CASSYGLAGTYEQYF. The CDR3 DNA follows: TGTGCCAGCAGTTACGGACTAGCGGGAACCTACGAGCAGTACTTC. The full variable domain, in which reference TRBV14 and TRBJ2-7 provide the parts outside the CDR3, is EAGVTQFPSHSVIEKGQTVTLRCDPISGHDNLYWYRRVMGKEIKFLLHFVKESKQDESGMPNNRFLAERTGGTYSTLKVQPAELEDSGVYFCASSYGLAGTYEQYFGPGTRLTVT.

The chain recombines TRBV13 with TRBJ2-7; TRBD2 aligns across 13 bases. Germline CDR1 PRHDT, CDR2 FYEKMQ (reference sequence). The length of the CDR3 is 16 residues. J gave up 2 bases and V 5 bases, and 6 bases lay outside the gene matches. The CDR3 is CASSPGLAGATYEQYF. In DNA form, the CDR3 reads TGTGCCAGCAGCCCCGGACTAGCGGGAGCCACCTACGAGCAGTACTTC.

The V gene is TRBV5-4, the J gene TRBJ2-5, with 9 bases lining up with TRBD2. The CDR3 is made up of 14 amino acids. The ends lost 4 bases at V and 4 bases at J; junction bases unmatched: 5. The V gene's germline CDR1 is SGHNT and CDR2 YYREEE (reference sequence). This CDR3 is CASSPGTSIETQYF. The CDR3 DNA is TGTGCCAGCAGCCCCGGGACTAGCATAGAGACCCAGTACTTC.

The chain recombines TRBV4-2 with TRBJ2-2; 12 nucleotides align to TRBD2. The trim removed 0 bases at V and 0 bases at J, leaving 5 bases unmatched. Germline CDR1 reads LGHNA; CDR2 reads YNFKEQ. The CDR3 length is 19 residues. CDR3: CASSQEGSSGRANTGELFF. The CDR3 nucleotides are TGTGCCAGCAGCCAAGAGGGGTCTAGCGGGAGGGCGAACACCGGGGAGCTGTTTTTT.

For the CDR3, the DNA is TGTGCCAGTAGTCCCAGGACTAGCGGGAGATTCACAGATACGCAGTATTTT. It specifies CASSPRTSGRFTDTQYF. The rearrangement links TRBV19 to TRBJ2-3; 13 bases fit TRBD2. Losses at the gene ends were 5 bases for V and 2 bases for J; bases not matched to a gene: 7. Per germline, CDR1 LNHDA and CDR2 SQIVND (reference sequence). The CDR3 consists of 17 residues.